The 4 T cell receptor beta chains in this list originate from one sample, sequenced in a study of shared clonotypes between healthy human individuals. The data were produced by immunoSEQ multiplex PCR, yet TCRdb's version contains in-frame clones alone and is incomplete. The sample lists about 450,000 clones, 79% occurring once. Material: PBMCs. The receptors come from a woman aged 35 to 49 in good health. Some clones in this sample may be carry-over from other donors' samples.

Points on this clone: In the same sample, other DNA sequences code for this CDR3. This chain uses TRBV29-1 with TRBJ2-3; 9 nucleotides line up with TRBD1. V shed 4 bases, J shed 1 base, and the junction held 0 bases outside the gene matches. This CDR3 region has 13 residues. The germline CDR1 and CDR2 sequences are SQVTM and ANQGSEA. CDR3 region: CSVGQGGTDTQYF. The CDR3 nucleotides are TGCAGCGTTGGACAGGGGGGCACAGATACGCAGTATTTT.

This chain links TRBV11-2 with TRBJ2-3; D is perhaps TRBD2 (6 bases). There are 16 residues in the CDR3. With 6 bases removed from V and 0 bases from J, the gap between germline ends came to 16 bases. CDR1 and CDR2 from the germline V gene are SGHAT and FQNNGV. The CDR3 loop is CASSPFGGTSTDTQYF. The DNA of the CDR3 is TGTGCCAGCAGTCCCTTCGGCGGGACTAGCACAGATACGCAGTATTTT.

The V and J genes are TRBV5-4 and TRBJ1-4; 7 nucleotides line up with TRBD1. The germline V gene has CDR1 SGHNT and CDR2 YYREEE (reference sequence). The J segment lost 7 bases and the V segment lost 3 bases, leaving 6 bases of the junction unmatched. This CDR3 is 14 amino acids long. CDR3 DNA sequence: TGTGCCAGCAGCTCCAGACAGGGCGGTGAAAAACTGTTTTTT. Its protein is CASSSRQGGEKLFF.

V gene TRBV13 combines with J gene TRBJ2-7; weak D call: TRBD1 (5 bases). V was trimmed by 6 bases and J by 0 bases, leaving 9 bases between them. This CDR3 has 13 amino acids. From germline, CDR1 is PRHDT and CDR2 FYEKMQ (reference sequence). The DNA for the CDR3 is TGTGCCAGCAGGGGGCCCTCCTCCTACGAGCAGTACTTC. Protein product: CASRGPSSYEQYF.